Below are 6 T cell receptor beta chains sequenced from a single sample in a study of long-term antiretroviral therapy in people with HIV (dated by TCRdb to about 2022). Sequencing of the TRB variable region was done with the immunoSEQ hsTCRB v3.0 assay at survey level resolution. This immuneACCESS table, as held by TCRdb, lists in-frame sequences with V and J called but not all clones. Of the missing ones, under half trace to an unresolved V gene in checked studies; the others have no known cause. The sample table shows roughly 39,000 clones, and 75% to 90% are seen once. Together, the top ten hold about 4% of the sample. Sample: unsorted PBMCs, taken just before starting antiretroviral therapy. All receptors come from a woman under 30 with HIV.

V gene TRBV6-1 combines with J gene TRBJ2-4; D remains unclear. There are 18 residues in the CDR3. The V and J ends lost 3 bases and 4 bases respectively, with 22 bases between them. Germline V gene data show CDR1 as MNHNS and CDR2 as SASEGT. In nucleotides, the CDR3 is TGTGCCAGCAGTGAGGCGTCCAGCCAGATTAGCCCGAAAAACATTCAGTACTTC. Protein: CASSEASSQISPKNIQYF.

CDR3 protein: CASSQGPGQAYEQYF. The CDR3 DNA follows: TGCGCCAGCAGCCAAGGGCCGGGACAGGCCTACGAGCAGTACTTC. This chain links TRBV4-3 with TRBJ2-7, with 8 bases fitting TRBD1. CDR1 and CDR2 from the germline V gene are LGHNA and YSLEER. V dropped 1 base and J dropped 2; count of bases not matched to a gene: 4. The CDR3 covers 15 residues.

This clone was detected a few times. CDR3 in DNA: TGTGCCAGCAGTTTTAGCAGGGTCGGCTATGGCTACACCTTC. It yields the protein CASSFSRVGYGYTF. The chain couples TRBV28 to TRBJ1-2; TRBD1 might be the D (5 bases). V was pared by 3 bases and J by 4 bases, with 12 bases between. From germline, CDR1 is MDHEN and CDR2 SYDVKM. This CDR3 comprises 14 residues.

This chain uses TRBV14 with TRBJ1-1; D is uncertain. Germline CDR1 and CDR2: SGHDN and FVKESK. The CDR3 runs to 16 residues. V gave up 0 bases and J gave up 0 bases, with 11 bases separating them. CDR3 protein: CASSQDNGWMNTEAFF. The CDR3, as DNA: TGTGCCAGCAGCCAAGATAATGGGTGGATGAACACTGAAGCTTTCTTT.

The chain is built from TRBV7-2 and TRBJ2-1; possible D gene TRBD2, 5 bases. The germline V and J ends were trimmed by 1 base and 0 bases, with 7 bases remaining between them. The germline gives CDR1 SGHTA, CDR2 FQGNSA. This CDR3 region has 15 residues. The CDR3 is CASSLGAGSYNEQFF. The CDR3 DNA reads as TGTGCCAGCAGCTTAGGGGCGGGCTCCTACAATGAGCAGTTCTTC. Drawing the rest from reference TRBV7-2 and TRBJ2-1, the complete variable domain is GAGVSQSPSNKVTEKGKDVELRCDPISGHTALYWYRQSLGQGLEFLIYFQGNSAPDKSGLPSDRFSAERTGGSVSTLTIQRTQQEDSAVYLCASSLGAGSYNEQFFGPGTRLTVL.

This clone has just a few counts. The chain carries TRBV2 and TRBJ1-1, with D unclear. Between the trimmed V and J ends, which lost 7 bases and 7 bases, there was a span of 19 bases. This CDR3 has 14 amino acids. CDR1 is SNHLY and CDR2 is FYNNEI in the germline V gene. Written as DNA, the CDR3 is TGTGCCAGCATGTGGGGTCGGAGTGGTGATGAAGCTTTCTTT. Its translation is CASMWGRSGDEAFF.